This passage covers 8 T cell receptor beta chains from one sample sequenced in a study of identical twins. TCRdb reprocessed the 5' RACE reads via MiXCR and lists one record per CDR3 protein. The sample includes some 240,000 distinct CDR3 sequences, about 10% of them seen just once. Sequencing input: memory T cells sorted from blood. The receptors come from a man aged 50 or older in good health.

This clonotype turned up a few times. The rearrangement joins TRBV11-1 to TRBJ2-1; no clear D. CDR1 and CDR2 from the germline V gene are SGHAT and FQDESV (reference sequence). With 6 bases removed from V and 0 bases from J, the gap between germline ends came to 30 bases. This CDR3 has 21 residues. CDR3 bases: TGTGCCAGCAGTTTTTACGGTTTTGGCCCGTCAGTCGCTAGCTCCTACAATGAGCAGTTCTTC. This codes for CASSFYGFGPSVASSYNEQFF.

This clonotype was picked up a small number of times. V and J are TRBV14 and TRBJ2-1, with TRBD2 as a possible D gene (6 bases). Germline CDR1 SGHDN, CDR2 FVKESK. Between the trimmed V and J ends, which lost 2 bases and 9 bases, there was a span of 17 bases. CDR3 length: 15 residues. The chain's CDR3 is CASSQRPTSHTEQFF. The CDR3 DNA sequence: TGTGCCAGCAGCCAAAGACCAACTAGCCACACTGAGCAGTTCTTC.

This clonotype was counted between two and nine times. The chain uses TRBV19 and TRBJ2-2; TRBD1 agrees at 7 bases. Germline lookup yields CDR1 LNHDA and CDR2 SQIVND (reference sequence). The CDR3 sequence is 13 residues long. Unmatched junction bases numbered 6, after V lost 8 bases and J lost 6 bases. The CDR3 reads CASHDRAAGELFF. CDR3 DNA sequence: TGTGCCAGTCATGACAGGGCGGCCGGGGAGCTGTTTTTT.

V usage is TRBV4-3 and J usage is TRBJ1-1; D gene uncertain. The V gene's germline CDR1 is LGHNA and CDR2 YSLEER. This CDR3 has 12 residues. Trimming left V 0 bases short and J 7 bases short, with 6 bases between. The CDR3 DNA reads as TGCGCCAGCAGCCAAGATGTTGGTGAAGCTTTCTTT. Translated, it gives CASSQDVGEAFF.

This clonotype has more than one count but fewer than ten. The CDR3 is CASSVDLAGSDTQYF. CDR3 coding DNA: TGTGCCAGCAGTGTTGACCTAGCGGGATCAGATACGCAGTATTTT. The chain couples TRBV6-4 to TRBJ2-3, with 9 bases aligning to TRBD2. This CDR3 comprises 15 residues. The V segment lost 4 bases and the J segment 4 bases; nucleotides outside the gene matches: 6. Germline V gene data show CDR1 as MRHNA and CDR2 as SNTAGT.

At least ten counts were recorded for this clonotype. This rearrangement joins TRBV6-5 to TRBJ2-1, with 10 nucleotides matching TRBD2. V lost 3 bases to trimming and J lost 7 bases; unmatched junction nucleotides: 3. The CDR3 loop spans 14 amino acids. Germline-derived CDR1 and CDR2 are MNHEY and SVGAGI. The DNA for the CDR3 is TGTGCCAGCAGTTATAGCGGGAGGCGGAATGAGCAGTTCTTC. It translates to CASSYSGRRNEQFF.

This clonotype was observed a handful of times. The CDR3 protein is CASRQGSGNTIYF. Written as DNA, the CDR3 is TGTGCCAGCAGACAGGGGAGTGGAAACACCATATATTTT. The gene calls are TRBV3-1 and TRBJ1-3; 7 positions match TRBD1. The germline V gene has CDR1 LGHDT and CDR2 YNNKEL (reference sequence). V dropped 6 bases and J dropped 3; count of bases not matched to a gene: 2. The CDR3 is 13 residues long. Based on the CDR3 plus reference TRBV3-1 and TRBJ1-3, the full variable domain is DTAVSQTPKYLVTQMGNDKSIKCEQNLGHDTMYWYKQDSKKFLKIMFSYNNKELIINETVPNRFSPKSPDKAHLNLHINSLELGDSAVYFCASRQGSGNTIYFGEGSWLTVV.

This clonotype has at least ten counts. This chain links TRBV6-5 with TRBJ2-1; D ambiguous. The CDR3 consists of 14 residues. Germline CDR1 is MNHEY and CDR2 is SVGAGI. Trimming took 2 bases from V and 1 from J, leaving 6 bases between them. CDR3 loop: CASSYVGSYNEQFF. Here the CDR3 DNA reads TGTGCCAGCAGTTACGTGGGTTCCTACAATGAGCAGTTCTTC.